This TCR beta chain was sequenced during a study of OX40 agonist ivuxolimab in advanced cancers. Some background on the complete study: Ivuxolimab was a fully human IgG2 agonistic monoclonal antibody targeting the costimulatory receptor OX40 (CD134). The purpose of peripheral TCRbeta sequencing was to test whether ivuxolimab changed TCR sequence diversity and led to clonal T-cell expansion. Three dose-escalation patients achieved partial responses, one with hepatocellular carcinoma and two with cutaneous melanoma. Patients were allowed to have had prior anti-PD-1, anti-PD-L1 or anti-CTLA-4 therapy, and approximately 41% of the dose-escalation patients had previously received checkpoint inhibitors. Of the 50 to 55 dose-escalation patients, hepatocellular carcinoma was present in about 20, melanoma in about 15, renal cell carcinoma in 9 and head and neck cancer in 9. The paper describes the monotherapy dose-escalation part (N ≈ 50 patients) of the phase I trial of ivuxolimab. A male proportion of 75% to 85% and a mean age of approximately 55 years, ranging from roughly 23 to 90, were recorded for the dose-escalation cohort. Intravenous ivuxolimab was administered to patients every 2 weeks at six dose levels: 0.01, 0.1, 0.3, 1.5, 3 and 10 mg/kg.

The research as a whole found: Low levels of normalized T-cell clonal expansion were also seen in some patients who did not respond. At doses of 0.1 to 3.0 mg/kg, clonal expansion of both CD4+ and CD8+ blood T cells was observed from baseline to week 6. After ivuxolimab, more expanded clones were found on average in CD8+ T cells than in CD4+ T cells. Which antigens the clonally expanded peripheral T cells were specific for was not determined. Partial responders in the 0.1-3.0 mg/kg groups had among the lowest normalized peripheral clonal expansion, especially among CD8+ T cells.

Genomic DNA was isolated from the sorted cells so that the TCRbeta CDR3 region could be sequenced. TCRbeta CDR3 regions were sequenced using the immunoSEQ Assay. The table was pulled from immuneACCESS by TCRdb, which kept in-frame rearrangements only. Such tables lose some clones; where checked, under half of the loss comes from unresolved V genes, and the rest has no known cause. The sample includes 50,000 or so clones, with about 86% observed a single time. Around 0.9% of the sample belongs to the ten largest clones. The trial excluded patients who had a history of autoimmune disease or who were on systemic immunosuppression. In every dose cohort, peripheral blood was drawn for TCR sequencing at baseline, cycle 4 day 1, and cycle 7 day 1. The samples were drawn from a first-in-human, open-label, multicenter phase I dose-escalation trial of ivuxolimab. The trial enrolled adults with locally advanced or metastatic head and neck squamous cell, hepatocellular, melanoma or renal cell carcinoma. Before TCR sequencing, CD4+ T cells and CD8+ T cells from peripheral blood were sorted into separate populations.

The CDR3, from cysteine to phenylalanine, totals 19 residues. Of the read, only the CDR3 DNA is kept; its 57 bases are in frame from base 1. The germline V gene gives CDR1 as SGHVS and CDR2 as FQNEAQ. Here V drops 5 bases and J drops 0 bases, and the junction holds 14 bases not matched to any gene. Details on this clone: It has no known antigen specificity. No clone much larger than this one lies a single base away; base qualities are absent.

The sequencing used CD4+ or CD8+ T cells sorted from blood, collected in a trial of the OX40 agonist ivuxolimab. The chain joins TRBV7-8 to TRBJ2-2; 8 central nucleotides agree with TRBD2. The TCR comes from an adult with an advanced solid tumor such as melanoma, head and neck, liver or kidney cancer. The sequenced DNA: TGTGCCAGCAGCCCGAGGATGGGAGCGGGGGTGACGAACACCGGGGAGCTGTTTTTT. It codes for CASSPRMGAGVTNTGELFF.